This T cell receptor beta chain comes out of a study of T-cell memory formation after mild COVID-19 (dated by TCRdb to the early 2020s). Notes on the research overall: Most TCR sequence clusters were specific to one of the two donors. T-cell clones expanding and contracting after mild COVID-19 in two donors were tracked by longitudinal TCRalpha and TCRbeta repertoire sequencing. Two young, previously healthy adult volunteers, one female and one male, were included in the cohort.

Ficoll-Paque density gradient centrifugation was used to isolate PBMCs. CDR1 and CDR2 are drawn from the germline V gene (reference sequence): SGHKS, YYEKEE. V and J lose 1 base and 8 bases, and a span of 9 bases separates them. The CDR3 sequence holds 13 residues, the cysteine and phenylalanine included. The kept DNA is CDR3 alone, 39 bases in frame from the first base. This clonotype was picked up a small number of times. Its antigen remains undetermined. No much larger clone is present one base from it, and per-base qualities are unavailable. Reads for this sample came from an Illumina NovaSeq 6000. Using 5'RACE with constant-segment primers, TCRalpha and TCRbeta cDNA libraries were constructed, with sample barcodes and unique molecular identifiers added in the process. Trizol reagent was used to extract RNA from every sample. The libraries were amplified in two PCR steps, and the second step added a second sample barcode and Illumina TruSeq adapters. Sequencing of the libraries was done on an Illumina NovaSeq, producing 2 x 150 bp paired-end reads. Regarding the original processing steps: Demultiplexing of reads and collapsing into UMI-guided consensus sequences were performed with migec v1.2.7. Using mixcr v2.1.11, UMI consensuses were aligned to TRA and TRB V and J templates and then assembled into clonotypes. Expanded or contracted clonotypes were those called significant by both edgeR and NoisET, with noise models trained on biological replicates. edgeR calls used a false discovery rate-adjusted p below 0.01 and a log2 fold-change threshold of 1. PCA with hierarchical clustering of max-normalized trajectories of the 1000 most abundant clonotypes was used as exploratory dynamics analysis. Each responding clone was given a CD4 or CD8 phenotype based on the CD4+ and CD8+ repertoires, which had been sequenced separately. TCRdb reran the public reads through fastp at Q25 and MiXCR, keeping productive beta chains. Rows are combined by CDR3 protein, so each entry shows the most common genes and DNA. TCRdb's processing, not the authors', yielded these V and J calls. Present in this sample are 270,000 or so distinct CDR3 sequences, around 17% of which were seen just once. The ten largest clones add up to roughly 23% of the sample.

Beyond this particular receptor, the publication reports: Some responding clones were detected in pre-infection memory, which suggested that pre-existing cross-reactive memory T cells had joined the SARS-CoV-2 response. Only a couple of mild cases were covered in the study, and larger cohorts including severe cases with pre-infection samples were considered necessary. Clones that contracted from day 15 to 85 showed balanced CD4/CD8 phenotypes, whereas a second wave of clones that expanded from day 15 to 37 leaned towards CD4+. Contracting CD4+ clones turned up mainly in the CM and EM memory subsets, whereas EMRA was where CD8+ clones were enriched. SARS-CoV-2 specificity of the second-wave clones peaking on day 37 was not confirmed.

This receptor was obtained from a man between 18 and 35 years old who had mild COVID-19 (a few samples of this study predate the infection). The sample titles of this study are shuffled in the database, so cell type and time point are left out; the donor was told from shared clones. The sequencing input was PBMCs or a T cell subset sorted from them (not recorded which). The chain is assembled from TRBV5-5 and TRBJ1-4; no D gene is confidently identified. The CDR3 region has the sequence CASSLSYEEKLFF. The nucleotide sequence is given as TGTGCCAGCAGCTTGTCTTATGAAGAAAAACTGTTTTTT.